The rows below give T cell receptor beta chains drawn from one sample of a study of blood T cells in healthy people across ages. TCRdb re-analysed the 5' RACE reads in MiXCR, keeping a single row per CDR3 protein. Of 1,800,000 or so distinct CDR3 sequences in the sample, around 40% were seen once. The sequenced sample consisted of blood. The receptors were sampled from a human donor in good health. CDR3s include the opening cysteine and the closing phenylalanine or tryptophan. D genes are given only for firm matches. Size is omitted from some rows. Given values are once, few, many or a class for expanded clones.

12,TRBV29-1,TRBJ2-5,.,few,CSVRKGEETQYF,TGCAGCGTTAGAAAGGGGGAAGAGACCCAGTACTTC
15,TRBV24-1,TRBJ2-3,TRBD1,.,CATSDPMTGADTQYF,TGTGCCACCAGTGACCCAATGACAGGGGCAGATACGCAGTATTTT
14,TRBV12-3/TRBV12-4,TRBJ2-3,.,.,CASSFGEPTDTQYF,TGTGCCAGCAGTTTCGGGGAGCCCACAGATACGCAGTATTTT
15,TRBV7-2,TRBJ1-3,.,few,CASSPQRGFGNTIYF,TGTGCCAGCAGCCCCCAGCGGGGATTTGGAAACACCATATATTTT
11,TRBV29-1,TRBJ2-1,.,few,CSVEIINEQFF,TGCAGCGTTGAAATTATCAATGAGCAGTTCTTC
15,TRBV4-1,TRBJ1-1,.,.,CASSQDDRLGTEAFF,TGCGCCAGCAGCCAAGACGACCGTTTGGGAACTGAAGCTTTCTTT
13,TRBV29-1,TRBJ2-5,TRBD1,.,CSVDKTGGETQYF,TGCAGCGTTGATAAGACAGGGGGTGAGACCCAGTACTTC
15,TRBV28,TRBJ2-3,TRBD2,.,CASSLSGTRDDTQYF,TGTGCCAGCAGTTTAAGCGGGACTAGAGATGATACGCAGTATTTT
12,TRBV29-1,TRBJ2-1,.,.,CSVNPSYNEQFF,TGCAGCGTTAACCCGTCCTACAATGAGCAGTTCTTC
13,TRBV6-6,TRBJ1-2,.,few,CASIGAGTKGYTF,TGTGCCAGCATTGGGGCGGGGACGAAAGGCTACACCTTC
13,TRBV20-1,TRBJ1-1,.,.,CSAPTDRNTEAFF,TGCAGTGCTCCCACCGATCGGAACACTGAAGCTTTCTTT
16,TRBV3-1,TRBJ2-5,TRBD1,few,CASSQVQGAGGETQYF,TGTGCCAGCAGCCAAGTTCAGGGGGCAGGAGGAGAGACCCAGTACTTC
14,TRBV5-1,TRBJ2-7,.,.,CASSAGAGDHEQYF,TGCGCCAGCAGCGCGGGGGCAGGGGACCACGAGCAGTACTTC
14,TRBV9,TRBJ2-1,.,.,CASSVGALGNEQFF,TGTGCCAGCAGCGTAGGGGCGTTGGGGAATGAGCAGTTCTTC
12,TRBV29-1,TRBJ1-2,TRBD1,.,CSATGEDYGYTF,TGCAGCGCAACAGGGGAAGACTATGGCTACACCTTC
15,TRBV28,TRBJ2-1,.,once,CASSLYGEIYNEQFF,TGTGCCAGCAGTTTGTACGGGGAGATATACAATGAGCAGTTCTTC
16,TRBV7-9,TRBJ2-5,.,once,CASSSPSDQPSGTQYF,TGTGCCAGCAGCTCTCCGAGTGACCAACCGTCGGGGACCCAGTACTTC
17,TRBV7-2,TRBJ1-2,.,few,CASSYRGDSGANYGYTF,TGTGCCAGCAGCTATCGGGGCGATAGTGGAGCTAACTATGGCTACACCTTC
12,TRBV29-1,TRBJ2-1,.,few,CSVELLANGRFF,TGCAGCGTTGAACTCTTGGCGAATGGGCGGTTCTTC
15,TRBV7-2,TRBJ2-5,.,few,CASSLRTKRSETQYF,TGTGCCAGCAGCTTGCGGACAAAAAGGAGTGAGACCCAGTACTTC
15,TRBV7-2,TRBJ2-1,.,.,CASSPRYGIGNEQFF,TGTGCCAGCAGCCCCCGGTACGGGATTGGGAATGAGCAGTTCTTC
15,TRBV4-3,TRBJ2-5,.,.,CASSQDTAGLETQYF,TGCGCCAGCAGCCAGGACACCGCAGGCTTAGAGACCCAGTACTTC
17,TRBV10-3,TRBJ2-1,TRBD1,.,CAISDQSGTGIYNEQFF,TGTGCCATCAGTGACCAGTCCGGGACAGGGATCTACAATGAGCAGTTCTTC
14,TRBV15,TRBJ1-1,TRBD1,.,CATQRQGTGTEAFF,TGTGCCACCCAAAGACAGGGGACGGGTACTGAAGCTTTCTTT
12,TRBV29-1,TRBJ1-1,.,.,CSVVQGSVGAFF,TGCAGCGTTGTTCAGGGATCCGTTGGGGCTTTCTTT
13,TRBV29-1,TRBJ2-2,TRBD2,.,CSVLAGDTGELFF,TGCAGCGTTTTAGCGGGGGACACCGGGGAGCTGTTTTTT
14,TRBV18,TRBJ1-1,.,.,CASSYSDFVTEAFF,TGTGCCAGCTCATATTCAGACTTCGTTACTGAAGCTTTCTTT
15,TRBV4-3,TRBJ1-1,TRBD1,.,CASSQVTGTGEEAFF,TGCGCCAGCAGCCAAGTAACGGGGACAGGTGAGGAAGCTTTCTTT
12,TRBV7-9,TRBJ2-7,.,few,CASSLEGREQYF,TGTGCCAGCAGCTTGGAGGGGAGGGAGCAGTACTTC
13,TRBV29-1,TRBJ2-7,.,few,CSAGTQSSYEQYF,TGCAGCGCCGGGACACAAAGCTCCTACGAGCAGTACTTC
15,TRBV6-2/TRBV6-3,TRBJ1-2,.,.,CASSYTSQGSYGYTF,TGTGCCAGCAGTTACACTTCACAGGGATCCTATGGCTACACCTTC
17,TRBV7-3,TRBJ2-7,.,few,CASSSHHRIRYSYEQYF,TGTGCCAGCAGCTCGCACCACAGGATAAGATACTCCTACGAGCAGTACTTC